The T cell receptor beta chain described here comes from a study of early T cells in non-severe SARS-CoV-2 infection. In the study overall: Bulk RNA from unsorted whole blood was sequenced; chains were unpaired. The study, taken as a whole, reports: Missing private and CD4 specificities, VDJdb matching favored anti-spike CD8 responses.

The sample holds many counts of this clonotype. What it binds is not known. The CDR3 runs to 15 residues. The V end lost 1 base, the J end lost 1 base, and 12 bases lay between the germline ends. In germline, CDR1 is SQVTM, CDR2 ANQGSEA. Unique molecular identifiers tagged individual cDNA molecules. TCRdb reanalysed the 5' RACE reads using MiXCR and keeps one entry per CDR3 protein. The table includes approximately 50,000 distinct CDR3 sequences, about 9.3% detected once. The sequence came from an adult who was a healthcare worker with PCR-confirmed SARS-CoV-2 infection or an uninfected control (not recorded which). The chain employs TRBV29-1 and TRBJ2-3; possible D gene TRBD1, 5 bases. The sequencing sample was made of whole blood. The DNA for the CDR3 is TGCAGCGTTGAAGTCCCCCCAGGGCGCACAGATACGCAGTATTTT. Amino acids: CSVEVPPGRTDTQYF.